A selection of T cell receptor beta chains follows, all from one sample in a study of blood T cell repertoires in COVID-19. The table came from immunoSEQ multiplex PCR; TCRdb's copy has only in-frame clones and leaves some out. The sample lists about 160,000 clones, 80% to 95% seen once, with roughly 4.4% in the top ten. Input material: peripheral blood. The receptor set was obtained from a woman between 45 and 65 years old with acute or convalescent COVID-19. Each CDR3 is given with its conserved first and last residue. The D gene is left open where the match is weak. Not all rows give a size; the values are once, few, many and, for expanded clones, a class.

>TRBD2|TRBV7-2|16|.|TRBJ2-3
CASSYTSGSQTDTQYF
TGTGCCAGCAGCTACACTAGCGGGAGTCAGACAGATACGCAGTATTTT
>.|TRBV4-1|15|.|TRBJ1-5
CASSFGQHGNQPQHF
TGCGCCAGCAGTTTCGGACAACATGGCAATCAGCCCCAGCATTTT
>TRBD1|TRBV19|14|.|TRBJ1-2
CASSEWDRGLGYTF
TGTGCCAGTAGTGAGTGGGACAGGGGGCTCGGCTACACCTTC
>TRBD1|TRBV5-4|13|.|TRBJ1-1
CASSKTGGTEAFF
TGTGCCAGCAGCAAAACAGGGGGCACTGAAGCTTTCTTT
>TRBD2|TRBV7-9|15|.|TRBJ2-1
CASSLALAEYNEQFF
TGTGCCAGCAGCTTAGCCCTAGCGGAGTACAATGAGCAGTTCTTC
>.|TRBV29-1|14|.|TRBJ1-2
CSVDQGGESYGYTF
TGCAGCGTTGACCAGGGCGGCGAATCCTATGGCTACACCTTC
>.|TRBV27|13|.|TRBJ1-2
CASSVAGERGYTF
TGTGCCAGCAGCGTTGCCGGGGAAAGGGGCTACACCTTC
>TRBD1|TRBV10-3|19|.|TRBJ1-5
CATAEIPGTGGVGNQPQHF
TGTGCCACCGCTGAGATACCCGGGACAGGGGGCGTTGGCAATCAGCCCCAGCATTTT
>.|TRBV28|16|.|TRBJ1-4
CASSYRVTGDPEKLFF
TGTGCCAGCAGTTACCGGGTGACAGGAGACCCTGAAAAACTGTTTTTT
>.|TRBV18|13|.|TRBJ1-2
CASSPEQVGGYTF
TGTGCCAGCTCACCGGAACAGGTGGGGGGCTACACCTTC
>.|TRBV29-1|13|.|TRBJ2-1
CSVDGGAYNEQFF
TGCAGCGTTGACGGGGGAGCTTACAATGAGCAGTTCTTC
>.|TRBV11-3|13|.|TRBJ1-1
CASSLSTNTEAFF
TGTGCCAGCAGCCTTTCTACGAACACTGAAGCTTTCTTT
>TRBD2|TRBV27|20|.|TRBJ2-3
CASSFPTSGGARWAKDTQYF
TGTGCCAGCAGTTTCCCCACTAGCGGGGGGGCCCGGTGGGCCAAAGATACGCAGTATTTT
>.|TRBV6-5|15|.|TRBJ2-7
CASTIMPQFDYEQYF
TGTGCCAGCACCATTATGCCCCAGTTTGACTACGAGCAGTACTTC
>.|TRBV28|15|.|TRBJ2-6
CASLTERTGANVLTF
TGTGCCAGCTTGACGGAGAGAACTGGGGCCAACGTCCTGACTTTC
>.|TRBV6-5|13|once|TRBJ1-1
CASSLVANTEAFF
TGTGCCAGCAGCCTCGTGGCGAACACTGAAGCTTTCTTT
>.|TRBV7-3|15|.|TRBJ2-1
CASSLNAGYWVEQFF
TGTGCCAGCAGCTTAAACGCGGGATATTGGGTGGAGCAGTTCTTC
>TRBD1|TRBV19|16|.|TRBJ1-5
CASSMRRGRNNQPQHF
TGTGCCAGTAGTATGAGAAGGGGGCGAAACAATCAGCCCCAGCATTTT
>TRBD1|TRBV27|17|.|TRBJ1-2
CASSLHISPGGSYGYTF
TGTGCCAGCAGTTTACATATTAGCCCAGGGGGCAGCTATGGCTACACCTTC
>TRBD1|TRBV5-8|15|.|TRBJ2-5
CASSSGQGNRETQYF
TGTGCCAGCAGTTCTGGACAGGGTAATAGAGAGACCCAGTACTTC
>.|TRBV7-8|14|.|TRBJ2-1
CASSFGGPNNEQFF
TGTGCCAGCAGCTTCGGAGGGCCTAATAATGAGCAGTTCTTC
>.|TRBV15|15|.|TRBJ1-2
CATSRLWDTYYGYTF
TGTGCCACCAGCAGATTATGGGACACTTACTATGGCTACACCTTC
>TRBD1|TRBV5-1|15|.|TRBJ2-1
CASSLGQGAYNEQFF
TGCGCCAGCAGCTTGGGACAGGGGGCCTACAATGAGCAGTTCTTC
>.|TRBV4-2|15|.|TRBJ2-7
CASSERTAALTEQYF
TGTGCCAGCAGCGAAAGGACAGCCGCCTTGACCGAGCAGTACTTC
>TRBD2|TRBV25-1|15|.|TRBJ2-5
CASSKVAGGPETQYF
TGTGCCAGCAGTAAAGTAGCGGGGGGGCCGGAGACCCAGTACTTC
>.|TRBV28|15|.|TRBJ1-5
CASSFGGAGNQPQHF
TGTGCCAGCAGTTTTGGAGGGGCCGGAAATCAGCCCCAGCATTTT
>.|TRBV1|20|.|TRBJ1-5
CTSSRDTRLSLEYSNQPQHF
TGCACCAGCAGCCGCGACACCCGATTATCGCTTGAGTATAGCAATCAGCCCCAGCATTTT
>.|TRBV11-3|14|.|TRBJ1-1
CASSPGQPNTEAFF
TGTGCCAGCAGCCCCGGACAGCCGAACACTGAAGCTTTCTTT
>TRBD1|TRBV6-5|14|.|TRBJ1-6
CASSMGQINSPLHF
TGTGCCAGCAGTATGGGACAGATTAATTCACCCCTCCACTTT
>TRBD1|TRBV7-8|14|.|TRBJ1-3
CASRTGGFGNTIYF
TGTGCCAGCAGGACAGGGGGTTTTGGAAACACCATATATTTT
>TRBD2|TRBV5-1|16|.|TRBJ2-1
CASSLGLAGNNNEQFF
TGCGCCAGCAGCTTGGGGCTAGCGGGGAATAACAATGAGCAGTTCTTC
>TRBD1|TRBV2|15|.|TRBJ1-5
CASRLDRYSNQPQHF
TGTGCCAGCCGATTGGACAGGTATAGCAATCAGCCCCAGCATTTT
>.|TRBV20-1|14|.|TRBJ1-5
CSASRGTSNQPQHF
TGCAGTGCTAGTAGGGGGACGAGCAATCAGCCCCAGCATTTT
>TRBD1|TRBV7-9|15|.|TRBJ2-7
CASSLQTTGAAEQYF
TGTGCCAGCAGCTTACAAACGACAGGGGCAGCCGAGCAGTACTTC
>.|TRBV30|12|.|TRBJ2-1
CAWSVVVREQFF
TGTGCCTGGAGTGTCGTAGTACGCGAGCAGTTCTTC
>TRBD2|TRBV9|16|.|TRBJ2-5
CASSVGGSGSRETQYF
TGTGCCAGCAGCGTAGGAGGTAGCGGGAGTCGAGAGACCCAGTACTTC
>TRBD1|TRBV3-1/TRBV3-2|14|.|TRBJ1-2
CASTQGLQGAGYTF
TGTGCCAGCACCCAAGGGTTACAGGGGGCTGGCTACACCTTC
>TRBD1|TRBV5-4|14|.|TRBJ1-2
CASSFENRGDGYTF
TGTGCCAGCAGCTTTGAGAACAGGGGGGATGGCTACACCTTC
>TRBD1|TRBV28|15|.|TRBJ2-3
CASSAGTGYTDTQYF
TGTGCCAGCAGTGCCGGGACAGGGTATACAGATACGCAGTATTTT
>.|TRBV7-9|11|.|TRBJ1-2
CASRTFYGYTF
TGTGCCAGCAGGACTTTCTATGGCTACACCTTC
>.|TRBV21-1|15|.|TRBJ2-4
CASTADRKAKNIQYF
TGTGCCAGCACCGCGGACAGAAAAGCCAAAAACATTCAGTACTTC
>TRBD1|TRBV7-9|15|.|TRBJ1-4
CASSRRQGLREKLFF
TGTGCCAGCAGCCGACGACAGGGTCTAAGGGAAAAACTGTTTTTT
>TRBD1|TRBV7-9|15|.|TRBJ2-2
CASSRTGGIAGELFF
TGTGCCAGCAGTCGGACAGGGGGTATCGCCGGGGAGCTGTTTTTT
>.|TRBV7-2|14|.|TRBJ2-7
CASSSRTVPYEQYF
TGTGCCAGCAGCTCGAGGACTGTGCCGTACGAGCAGTACTTC
>TRBD1|TRBV6-1|15|.|TRBJ1-2
CASSEAGRDRGGYTF
TGTGCCAGCAGTGAAGCTGGAAGGGACAGGGGAGGCTACACCTTC
>.|TRBV30|11|once|TRBJ1-4
CAWRKDRKLFF
TGTGCCTGGAGGAAAGACAGAAAACTGTTTTTT
>TRBD2|TRBV24-1|16|.|TRBJ2-1
CATSDAAGGSYNEQFF
TGTGCCACCAGTGATGCCGCGGGAGGCTCCTACAATGAGCAGTTCTTC
>.|TRBV6-2/TRBV6-3|15|.|TRBJ2-1
CASSLGSGEYYEQFF
TGTGCCAGCAGTTTGGGCTCGGGGGAGTACTATGAGCAGTTCTTC
>.|TRBV3-1/TRBV3-2|16|.|TRBJ2-7
CASSQDPRQEFYEQYF
TGTGCCAGCAGCCAAGACCCCAGACAGGAATTTTACGAGCAGTACTTC
>TRBD2|TRBV7-9|16|.|TRBJ2-1
CASSLAGAGAYNEQFF
TGTGCCAGCAGCTTAGCGGGAGCGGGAGCTTACAATGAGCAGTTCTTC
>TRBD1|TRBV19|16|few|TRBJ2-2
CASKLVGQGVTGELFF
TGTGCCAGTAAATTGGTCGGACAGGGGGTCACCGGGGAGCTGTTTTTT
>.|TRBV21-1|17|.|TRBJ1-5
CASSKGAHQDINQPQHF
TGTGCCAGCAGCAAAGGGGCACATCAGGATATAAATCAGCCCCAGCATTTT
>.|TRBV5-1|14|few|TRBJ1-1
CASSPEGRKTEAFF
TGCGCCAGCAGCCCGGAGGGGAGGAAAACTGAAGCTTTCTTT
>.|TRBV6-5|14|.|TRBJ1-2
CASSTLRADYGYTF
TGTGCCAGCAGCACACTCAGGGCCGACTATGGCTACACCTTC
>.|TRBV19|13|.|TRBJ1-2
CASSTAGHYGYTF
TGTGCCAGTAGTACCGCAGGGCACTATGGCTACACCTTC
>TRBD2|TRBV10-2|13|.|TRBJ2-1
CASRGLAGPEQFF
TGCGCCAGCAGGGGACTAGCGGGACCTGAGCAGTTCTTC
>.|TRBV4-3|14|once|TRBJ1-1
CASSQVPGGTEAFF
TGCGCCAGCAGCCAAGTGCCGGGGGGCACTGAAGCTTTCTTT
>.|TRBV4-1|15|.|TRBJ1-1
CASSHKTLGNTEAFF
TGCGCCAGCAGCCATAAGACTCTGGGGAACACTGAAGCTTTCTTT
>TRBD2|TRBV30|15|.|TRBJ2-1
CAWRASGISYNEQFF
TGTGCCTGGAGGGCTAGCGGGATCTCCTACAATGAGCAGTTCTTC